This record covers a single T cell receptor (beta chain). Its cognate antigen is unknown. Germline values: CDR1 MNHNY, CDR2 SVGAGI (reference sequence). This CDR3 contains 12 residues. The V end lost 6 bases, the J end lost 5 bases, and 9 bases lay between the germline ends. This record comes from a study of radiation and T cells in renal cell carcinoma. Overall study findings and caveats: From baseline, blood top tumor clonotypes peaked at 2 weeks post-radiation.

Method: immunoSEQ multiplex PCR; TCRdb's copy keeps in-frame clones and lacks some. The sample includes about 78,000 clones, 80% to 90% of them seen just once. Sample time point: blood 4 weeks post-SBRT, at nephrectomy. Treatment of the sample: 15 Gy SBRT to primary tumor, nephrectomy 4 weeks later. Nephrectomy followed 15 Gy stereotactic body radiation by 4 weeks. Blood was sampled at baseline, 2 weeks and 4 weeks after SBRT. The patient's renal cell carcinoma had clear cell pathology. This receptor was obtained from a woman aged 70 to 79 with renal cell carcinoma. The chain employs TRBV6-6 and TRBJ2-3; a possible D gene is TRBD2 (5 bases). The source was blood, collected from a patient whose treatment included radiotherapy and nephrectomy. CDR3 loop: CASSPSGDTQYF. The CDR3 DNA sequence: TGTGCCAGCAGCCCCAGCGGAGATACGCAGTATTTT.